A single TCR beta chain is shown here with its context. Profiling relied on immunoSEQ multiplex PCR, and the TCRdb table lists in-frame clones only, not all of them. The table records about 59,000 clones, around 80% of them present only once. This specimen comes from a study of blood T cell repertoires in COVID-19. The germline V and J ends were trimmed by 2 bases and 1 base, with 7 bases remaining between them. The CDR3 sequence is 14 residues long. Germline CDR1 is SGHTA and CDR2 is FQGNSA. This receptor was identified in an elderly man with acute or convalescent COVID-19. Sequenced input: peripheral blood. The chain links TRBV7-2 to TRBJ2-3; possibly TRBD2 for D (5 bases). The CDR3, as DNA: TGTGCCAGCAGCTTAAGCGGACGCACAGATACGCAGTATTTT. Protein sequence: CASSLSGRTDTQYF.